The subject of this entry is one TCR beta chain. Its recognized antigen is unknown. No much larger clonotype is one base removed from it; base qualities were not supplied. The record originates from a study of T cell changes during pregnancy in multiple sclerosis (dated by TCRdb to about 2019). As for the study more broadly: The study looked at changes in the T cell repertoire across pregnancy in women with multiple sclerosis.

CDR1 SGHNT and CDR2 YYREEE are derived from the germline V gene (reference sequence). V sheds 4 bases and J sheds 6 bases, leaving 23 bases between their ends. Inclusive of the bounding cysteine and phenylalanine, the CDR3 is 16 residues long. The only DNA kept is the CDR3, 48 bases in frame from the first base. The library was generated by the immunoSEQ multiplex PCR assay. As stored in TCRdb, this immuneACCESS dataset retains in-frame rearrangements with V and J assigned. A fraction of the clones does not appear; measured against another copy, unresolved V genes explain less than half of the discrepancy, and the remainder lacks a known reason. A total of about 39,000 clones appear in this sample, about 95% of them only once. Over 1.5% of the sample belongs to the ten largest clones.

The sample was peripheral blood, taken in the third trimester of pregnancy. The TCR sequence derives from a female donor with multiple sclerosis, enrolled in a pregnancy study. Recombination joined TRBV5-4 with TRBJ2-7; TRBD1 could be the D gene, as 6 bases match. DNA sequence: TGTGCCAGCAGCCCGACCGCGGGTTGGGGGCCTTCCGAGCAGTACTTC. Its translation reads: CASSPTAGWGPSEQYF.